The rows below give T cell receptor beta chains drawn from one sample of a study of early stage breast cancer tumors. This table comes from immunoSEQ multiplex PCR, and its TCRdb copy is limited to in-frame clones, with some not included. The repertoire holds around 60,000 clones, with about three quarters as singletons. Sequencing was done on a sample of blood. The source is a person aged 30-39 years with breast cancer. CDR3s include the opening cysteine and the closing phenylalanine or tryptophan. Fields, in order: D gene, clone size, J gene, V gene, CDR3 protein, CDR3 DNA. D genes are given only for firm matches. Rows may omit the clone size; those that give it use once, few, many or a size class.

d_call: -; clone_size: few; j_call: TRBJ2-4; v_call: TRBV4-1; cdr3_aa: CASSQVQGNRIQYF; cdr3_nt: TGCGCCAGCAGCCAAGTACAGGGTAATCGCATTCAGTACTTC
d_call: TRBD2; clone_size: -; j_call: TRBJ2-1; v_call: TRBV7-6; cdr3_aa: CASSQPRGGSSYNEQFF; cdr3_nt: TGTGCCAGCAGCCAGCCCCGGGGCGGGAGCTCCTACAATGAGCAGTTCTTC
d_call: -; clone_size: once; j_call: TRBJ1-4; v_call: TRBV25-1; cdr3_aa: CASRAREKLFF; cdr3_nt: TGTGCCAGCAGAGCTAGGGAAAAACTGTTTTTT
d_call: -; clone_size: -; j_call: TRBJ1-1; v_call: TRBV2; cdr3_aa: CASSSQGNTEAFF; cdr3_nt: TGTGCCAGCAGCTCACAGGGGAACACTGAAGCTTTCTTT
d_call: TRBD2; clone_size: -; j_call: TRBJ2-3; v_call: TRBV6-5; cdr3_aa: CASSYGLALDTQYF; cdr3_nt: TGTGCCAGCAGCTACGGACTAGCGCTCGATACGCAGTATTTT
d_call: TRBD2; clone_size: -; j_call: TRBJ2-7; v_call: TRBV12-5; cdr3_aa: CASGLYWTSGSYEQYF; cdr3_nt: TGTGCTAGTGGTTTGTATTGGACTAGCGGATCCTACGAGCAGTACTTC
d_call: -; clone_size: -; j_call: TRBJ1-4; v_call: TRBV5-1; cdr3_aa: CASSLGVVGSEKLFF; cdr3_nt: TGCGCCAGCAGCTTGGGCGTGGTGGGGAGTGAAAAACTGTTTTTT
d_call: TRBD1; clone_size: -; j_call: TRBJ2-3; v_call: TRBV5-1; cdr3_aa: CASSSRDRGEPDTQYF; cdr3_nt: TGCGCCAGCAGCTCCCGGGACAGGGGGGAGCCAGATACGCAGTATTTT
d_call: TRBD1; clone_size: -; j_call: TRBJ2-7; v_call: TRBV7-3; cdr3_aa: CASSLWDRPYEQYF; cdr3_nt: TGTGCCAGCAGCCTTTGGGACAGGCCCTACGAGCAGTACTTC
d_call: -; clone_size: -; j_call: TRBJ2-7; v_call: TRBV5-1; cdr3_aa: CASSLEREQYF; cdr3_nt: TGCGCCAGCAGCTTGGAGCGGGAGCAGTACTTC
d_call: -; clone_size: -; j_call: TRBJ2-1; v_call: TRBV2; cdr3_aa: CASSDGDLTYNEQFF; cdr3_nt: TGTGCCAGCAGTGATGGAGACCTAACCTACAATGAGCAGTTCTTC
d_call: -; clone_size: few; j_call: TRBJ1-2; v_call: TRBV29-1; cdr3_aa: CSVGEGTNGYTF; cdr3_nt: TGCAGCGTTGGGGAGGGAACGAATGGCTACACCTTC
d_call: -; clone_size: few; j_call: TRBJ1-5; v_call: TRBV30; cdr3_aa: CAWSIQGNQPQHF; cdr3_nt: TGTGCCTGGAGTATACAGGGCAATCAGCCCCAGCATTTT
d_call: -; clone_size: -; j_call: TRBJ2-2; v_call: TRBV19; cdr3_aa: CASRLAGNTGELFF; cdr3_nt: TGTGCCAGTAGACTGGCGGGAAACACCGGGGAGCTGTTTTTT
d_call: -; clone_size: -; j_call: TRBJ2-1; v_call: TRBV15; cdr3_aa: CATSRDSGFLSNEQFF; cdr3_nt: TGTGCCACCAGCAGAGATTCGGGATTCCTAAGTAATGAGCAGTTCTTC
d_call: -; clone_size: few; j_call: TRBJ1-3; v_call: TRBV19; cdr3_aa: CASSGNTIYF; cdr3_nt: TGTGCCAGTAGTGGAAACACCATATATTTT
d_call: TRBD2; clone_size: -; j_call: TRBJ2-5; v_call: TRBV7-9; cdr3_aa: CASSLAGGLKETQYF; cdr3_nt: TGTGCCAGCAGCTTGGCGGGAGGCCTAAAAGAGACCCAGTACTTC
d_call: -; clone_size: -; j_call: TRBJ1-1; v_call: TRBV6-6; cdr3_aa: CASTTRGNTEAFF; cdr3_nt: TGTGCCAGTACGACAAGGGGGAACACTGAAGCTTTCTTT
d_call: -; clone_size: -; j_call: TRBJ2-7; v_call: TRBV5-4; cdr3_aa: CASRRERPPPEQYF; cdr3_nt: TGTGCCAGCCGACGGGAGCGGCCGCCTCCCGAGCAGTACTTC
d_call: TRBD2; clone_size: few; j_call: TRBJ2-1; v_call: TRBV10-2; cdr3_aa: CASSEFGTSRARPEQFF; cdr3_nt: TGCGCCAGCAGTGAGTTTGGGACTAGCAGGGCGAGGCCTGAGCAGTTCTTC
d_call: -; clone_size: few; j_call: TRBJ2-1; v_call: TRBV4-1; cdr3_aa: CASSSTRRQQFF; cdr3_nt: TGCGCCAGCAGCTCCACAAGGCGGCAGCAGTTCTTC
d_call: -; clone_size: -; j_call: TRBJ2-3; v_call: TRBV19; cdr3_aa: CAIDGRAGTDTQYF; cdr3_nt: TGTGCCATTGATGGCAGGGCGGGAACAGATACGCAGTATTTT
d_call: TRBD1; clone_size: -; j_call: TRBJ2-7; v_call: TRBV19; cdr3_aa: CASSIQDRGWRQYF; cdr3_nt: TGTGCCAGTAGTATACAGGACAGGGGGTGGCGGCAGTACTTC
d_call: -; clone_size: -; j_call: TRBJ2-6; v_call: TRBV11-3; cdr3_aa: CASSLGAGANVLTF; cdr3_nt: TGTGCCAGCAGCTTAGGAGCGGGGGCCAACGTCCTGACTTTC
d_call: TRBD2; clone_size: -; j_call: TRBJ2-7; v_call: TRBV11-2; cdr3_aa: CASSFGTSGAGDEQYF; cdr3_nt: TGTGCCAGCAGCTTCGGGACTAGCGGGGCCGGGGACGAGCAGTACTTC
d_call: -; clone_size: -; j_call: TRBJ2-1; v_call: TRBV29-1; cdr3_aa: CSVDSPQRAEQFF; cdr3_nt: TGCAGCGTTGACAGCCCGCAAAGGGCTGAGCAGTTCTTC
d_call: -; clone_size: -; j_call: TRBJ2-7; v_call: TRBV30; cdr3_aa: CAWSVAAIRNEQYF; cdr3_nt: TGTGCCTGGAGTGTAGCAGCTATCCGGAACGAGCAGTACTTC
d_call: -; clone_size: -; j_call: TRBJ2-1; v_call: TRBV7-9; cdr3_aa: CASSSPNQNEQFF; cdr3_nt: TGTGCCAGCAGCTCACCCAACCAGAATGAGCAGTTCTTC
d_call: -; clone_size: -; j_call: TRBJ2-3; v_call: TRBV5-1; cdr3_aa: CASSLPSTDTQYF; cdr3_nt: TGCGCCAGCAGCTTGCCTAGCACAGATACGCAGTATTTT
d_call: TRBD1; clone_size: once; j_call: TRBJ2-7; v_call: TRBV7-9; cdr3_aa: CASTRADRAYEQYF; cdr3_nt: TGTGCCAGCACCCGGGCCGACAGGGCCTACGAGCAGTACTTC
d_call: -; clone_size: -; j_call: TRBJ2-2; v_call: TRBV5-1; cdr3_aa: CASSQQGVNTGELFF; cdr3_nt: TGCGCCAGCAGCCAGCAAGGGGTGAACACCGGGGAGCTGTTTTTT
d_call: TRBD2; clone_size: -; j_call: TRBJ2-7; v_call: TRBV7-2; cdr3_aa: CASSAILAGGRYEQYF; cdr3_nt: TGTGCCAGCAGCGCGATACTAGCGGGAGGTCGCTACGAGCAGTACTTC
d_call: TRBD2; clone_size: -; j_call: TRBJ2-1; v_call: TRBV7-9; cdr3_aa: CASSFTSGRHSEQFF; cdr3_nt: TGTGCCAGCAGCTTCACTAGCGGGAGGCATAGCGAGCAGTTCTTC
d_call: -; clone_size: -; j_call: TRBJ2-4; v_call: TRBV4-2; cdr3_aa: CASSQDLEVQYF; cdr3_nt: TGTGCCAGCAGCCAAGATCTCGAGGTTCAGTACTTC
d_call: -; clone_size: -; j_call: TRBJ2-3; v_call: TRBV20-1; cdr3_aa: CSASNGDTQYF; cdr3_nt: TGCAGTGCCTCTAACGGAGATACGCAGTATTTT
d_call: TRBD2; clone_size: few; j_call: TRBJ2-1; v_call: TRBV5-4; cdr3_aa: CASSTGTRNNEQFF; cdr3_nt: TGTGCCAGCAGCACCGGGACTAGGAACAATGAGCAGTTCTTC
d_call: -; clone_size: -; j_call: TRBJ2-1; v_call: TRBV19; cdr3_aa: CASSRATTPRGEQFF; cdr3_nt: TGTGCCAGTAGTAGGGCGACCACTCCTCGGGGTGAGCAGTTCTTC
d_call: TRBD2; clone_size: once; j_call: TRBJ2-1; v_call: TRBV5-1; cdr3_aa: CASSLGGGSSYNEQFF; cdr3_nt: TGCGCCAGCAGCCTCGGGGGGGGAAGCTCCTACAATGAGCAGTTCTTC
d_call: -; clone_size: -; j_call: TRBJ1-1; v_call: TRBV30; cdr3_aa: CAWMGGYTEAFF; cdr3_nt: TGTGCCTGGATGGGGGGGTACACTGAAGCTTTCTTT
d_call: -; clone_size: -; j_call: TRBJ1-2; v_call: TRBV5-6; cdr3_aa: CASRSTDYGYTF; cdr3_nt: TGTGCCAGCAGATCAACTGACTATGGCTACACCTTC
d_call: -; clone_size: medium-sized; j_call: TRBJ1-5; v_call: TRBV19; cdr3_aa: CASSTGLGNQPQHF; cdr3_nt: TGTGCCAGTAGTACGGGGCTAGGCAATCAGCCCCAGCATTTT
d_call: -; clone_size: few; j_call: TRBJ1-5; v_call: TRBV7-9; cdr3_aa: CASSYDGNQPQHF; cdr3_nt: TGTGCCAGCAGTTACGACGGTAATCAGCCCCAGCATTTT
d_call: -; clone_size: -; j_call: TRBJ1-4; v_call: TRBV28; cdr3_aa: CASSLPLGGSEKLFF; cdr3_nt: TGTGCCAGCAGCCTTCCTCTGGGGGGCTCCGAAAAACTGTTTTTT
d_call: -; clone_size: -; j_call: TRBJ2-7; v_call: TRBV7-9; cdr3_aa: CASSFVPYRYEQYF; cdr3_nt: TGTGCCAGCAGCTTTGTGCCTTACCGCTACGAGCAGTACTTC
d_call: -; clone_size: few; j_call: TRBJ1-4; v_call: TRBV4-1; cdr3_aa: CASSHSPGTNEKLFF; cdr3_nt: TGCGCCAGCAGCCATTCTCCAGGGACTAATGAAAAACTGTTTTTT
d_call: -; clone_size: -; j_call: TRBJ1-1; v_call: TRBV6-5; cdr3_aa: CASSYLAGGTEAFF; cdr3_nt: TGTGCCAGCAGTTACCTAGCTGGAGGCACTGAAGCTTTCTTT
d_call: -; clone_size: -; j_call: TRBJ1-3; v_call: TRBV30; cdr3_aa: CAWSATASGNTIYF; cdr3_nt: TGTGCCTGGAGTGCGACAGCCTCTGGAAACACCATATATTTT
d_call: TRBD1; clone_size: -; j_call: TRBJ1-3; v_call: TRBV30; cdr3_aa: CAWSPQTGPGNTIYF; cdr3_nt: TGTGCCTGGAGTCCACAGACAGGGCCCGGAAACACCATATATTTT
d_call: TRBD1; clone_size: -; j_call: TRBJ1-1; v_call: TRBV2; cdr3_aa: CASRGRDRYFEAFF; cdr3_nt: TGTGCCAGCAGGGGCCGGGACAGGTATTTTGAAGCTTTCTTT
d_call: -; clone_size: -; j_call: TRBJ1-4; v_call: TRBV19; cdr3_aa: CASSIVQDWHSGELFF; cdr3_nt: TGTGCCAGTAGTATAGTCCAGGACTGGCACTCCGGAGAACTGTTTTTT
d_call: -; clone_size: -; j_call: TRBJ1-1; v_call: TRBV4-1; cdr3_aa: CASSQESMNTEAFF; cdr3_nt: TGCGCCAGCAGCCAAGAATCCATGAACACTGAAGCTTTCTTT
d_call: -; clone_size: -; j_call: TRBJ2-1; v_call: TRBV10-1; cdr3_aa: CASSGIAPSHEQFF; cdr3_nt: TGCGCCAGCAGTGGGATAGCCCCCTCCCATGAGCAGTTCTTC
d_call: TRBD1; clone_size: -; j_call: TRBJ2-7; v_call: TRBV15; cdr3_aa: CATSRWTGRNEQYF; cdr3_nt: TGTGCCACCAGCAGGTGGACAGGTAGGAACGAGCAGTACTTC